This is a list of T cell receptor beta chains from one sample in a study of T cell clusters in autoimmune cytopenias. Reprocessing the multiplex PCR reads, TCRdb reports a single entry for every CDR3 protein and omits DNA. The sample has approximately 11,000 distinct CDR3 sequences. These same data were also listed under a study on T cell repertoires in aging, cancer and after chemotherapy.

The material sequenced was peripheral blood. The receptors here all came from a human donor in good health. Both conserved end residues are part of each CDR3. The order of the fields is CDR3 protein, J gene, V gene, clone size. Part of the rows lack a size; the others show once, few, many or a class for expanded clones.

CDR3 protein: CASNVAGRPMDTQYF; J gene: TRBJ2-3; V gene: TRBV19; clone size: NA
CDR3 protein: CASSISNFRDRNQETQYF; J gene: TRBJ2-5; V gene: TRBV19; clone size: NA
CDR3 protein: CASTLRGLDEQFF; J gene: TRBJ2-1; V gene: TRBV12-3/TRBV12-4; clone size: NA
CDR3 protein: CATSGTYPGELFF; J gene: TRBJ2-2; V gene: TRBV24-1; clone size: NA
CDR3 protein: CASSRLGKETQYF; J gene: TRBJ2-5; V gene: TRBV19; clone size: NA
CDR3 protein: CASKGDVRNYNEQFF; J gene: TRBJ2-1; V gene: TRBV19; clone size: NA
CDR3 protein: CASIATGASSYGYTF; J gene: TRBJ1-2; V gene: TRBV5-6; clone size: NA
CDR3 protein: CASRNRQGAVYEQYF; J gene: TRBJ2-7; V gene: TRBV6-1; clone size: NA
CDR3 protein: CASSLGGWGTDTQYF; J gene: TRBJ2-3; V gene: TRBV12-3/TRBV12-4; clone size: NA
CDR3 protein: CASSLGAYEQYF; J gene: TRBJ2-7; V gene: TRBV11-1; clone size: medium-sized
CDR3 protein: CASSPPLAVTDTQYF; J gene: TRBJ2-3; V gene: TRBV18; clone size: NA
CDR3 protein: CASSPGGNRNEQYF; J gene: TRBJ2-7; V gene: TRBV18; clone size: NA
CDR3 protein: CASSPHRGRYEQYF; J gene: TRBJ2-7; V gene: TRBV12-3/TRBV12-4; clone size: NA
CDR3 protein: CSVGSGENGEQYF; J gene: TRBJ2-7; V gene: TRBV29-1; clone size: NA
CDR3 protein: CASTLSGANVLTF; J gene: TRBJ2-6; V gene: TRBV12-3/TRBV12-4; clone size: NA
CDR3 protein: CASSPGPGGSYGYTF; J gene: TRBJ1-2; V gene: TRBV18; clone size: NA
CDR3 protein: CASSRLAGGRTGELFF; J gene: TRBJ2-2; V gene: TRBV6-2/TRBV6-3; clone size: NA
CDR3 protein: CASSYPKGQPKETQYF; J gene: TRBJ2-5; V gene: TRBV6-5; clone size: NA
CDR3 protein: CALEGNTEAFF; J gene: TRBJ1-1; V gene: TRBV30; clone size: medium-sized
CDR3 protein: CASKTVGGWGINEQFF; J gene: TRBJ2-1; V gene: TRBV27; clone size: NA
CDR3 protein: CASSLAGGETQYF; J gene: TRBJ2-5; V gene: TRBV19; clone size: medium-sized